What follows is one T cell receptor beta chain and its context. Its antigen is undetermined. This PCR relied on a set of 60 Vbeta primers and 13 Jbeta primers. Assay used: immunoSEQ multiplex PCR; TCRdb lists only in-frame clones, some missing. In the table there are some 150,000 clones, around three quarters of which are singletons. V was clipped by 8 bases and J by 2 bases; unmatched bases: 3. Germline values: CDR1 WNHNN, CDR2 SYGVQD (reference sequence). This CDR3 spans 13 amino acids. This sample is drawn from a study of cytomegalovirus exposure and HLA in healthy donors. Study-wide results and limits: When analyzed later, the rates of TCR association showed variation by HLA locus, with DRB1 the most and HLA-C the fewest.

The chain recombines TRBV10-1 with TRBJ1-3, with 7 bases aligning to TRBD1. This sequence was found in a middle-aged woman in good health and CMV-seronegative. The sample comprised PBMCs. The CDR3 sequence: CASSTGPGNTIYF. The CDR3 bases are TGCGCCAGCTCGACAGGGCCTGGAAACACCATATATTTT.